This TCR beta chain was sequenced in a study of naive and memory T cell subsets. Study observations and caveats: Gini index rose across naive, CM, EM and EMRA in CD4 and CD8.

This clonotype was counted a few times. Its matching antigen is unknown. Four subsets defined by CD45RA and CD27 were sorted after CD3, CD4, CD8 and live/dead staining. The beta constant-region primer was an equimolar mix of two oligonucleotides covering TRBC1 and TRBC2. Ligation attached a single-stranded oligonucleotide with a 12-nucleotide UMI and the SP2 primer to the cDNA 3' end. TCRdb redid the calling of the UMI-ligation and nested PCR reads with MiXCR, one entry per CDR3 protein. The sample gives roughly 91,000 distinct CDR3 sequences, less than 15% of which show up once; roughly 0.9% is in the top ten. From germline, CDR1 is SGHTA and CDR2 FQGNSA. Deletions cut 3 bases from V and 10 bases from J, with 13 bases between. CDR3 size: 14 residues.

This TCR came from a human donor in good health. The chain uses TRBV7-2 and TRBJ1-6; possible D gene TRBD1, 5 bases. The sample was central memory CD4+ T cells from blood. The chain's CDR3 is CASSLDGASSPLHF. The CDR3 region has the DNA TGTGCCAGCAGCTTGGACGGGGCGAGCTCACCCCTCCACTTT.